This T cell receptor beta chain was observed in a study of T cell changes during pregnancy in multiple sclerosis. The germline V gene encodes CDR1 LNHDA and CDR2 SQIVND (reference sequence). There are 13 residues in the CDR3. The V gene lost 6 bases and the J gene lost 3 bases, with 12 bases spanning the gap. This clone was recorded only once. The table came from immunoSEQ multiplex PCR; TCRdb's copy has only in-frame clones and leaves some out. The sample lists approximately 88,000 clones, roughly 93% seen once, with about 0.8% in the top ten. The input for sequencing was peripheral blood, taken in the third trimester of pregnancy. This rearrangement joins TRBV19 to TRBJ2-7; D might be TRBD2 (6 bases). The source is a female donor with multiple sclerosis, enrolled in a pregnancy study. This CDR3 reads CASRGSGSYEQYF. CDR3 DNA sequence: TGTGCCAGTAGAGGTAGCGGAAGCTACGAGCAGTACTTC.